This TCR beta chain was sequenced during a study of cytomegalovirus exposure and HLA in healthy donors. The CDR3 is 15 amino acids. V lost 4 bases, J lost 4 bases, and 5 bases stayed unmatched. The germline V gene has CDR1 MGHDK and CDR2 SYGVNS. Study-wide results and limits: It was confirmed in vitro that three of the CMV-associated chains were specific for CMV antigens. Researchers catalogued under 200 TCR beta chains as cytomegalovirus-associated. The dataset shows that most TCR sequences were rare, while some public TCRs occurred in many donors. A classifier reportedly called cytomegalovirus status with high sensitivity and specificity.

As to this clone: Its antigen remains unknown.

Sequencing was performed with immunoSEQ multiplex PCR; in TCRdb, only in-frame clones are kept and a portion is missing. This table holds about 69,000 clones, about 95% found once. This sequence joins TRBV25-1 and TRBJ1-5, with TRBD1 identical over 9 bases. The sequence came from a woman aged 18-29 years in good health and CMV-seronegative. Material: PBMCs. CDR3 sequence: CASSGRGQGNQPQHF. The CDR3, as DNA: TGTGCCAGCAGTGGGAGGGGACAGGGAAATCAGCCCCAGCATTTT.